This T cell receptor beta chain was observed in a study of CD8+ T cells in alopecia areata. Study outcomes and limitations: Clonality was higher in lesional than normal scalp, especially in alopecia totalis/universalis.

The CDR3 runs to 14 residues. The germline gives CDR1 SQVTM, CDR2 ANQGSEA. V gave up 6 bases and J gave up 3 bases; unmatched junction bases: 6. This clone was detected only a few times. Its antigen is not known. As part of sample collection, lesional scalp punch biopsies and peripheral blood were taken from alopecia areata patients. Sorted populations comprised CD4+ and CD8+ T cells obtained from PBMCs. Sequencing templates came from extracted RNA that was reverse transcribed into cDNA. Here immunoSEQ multiplex PCR was the method, and the copy in TCRdb shows in-frame clones only, minus some. The table lists 75,000 to 100,000 clones, around 44% of them singletons.

The rearrangement links TRBV29-1 to TRBJ2-1; 9 nucleotides agree with TRBD1. Sequencing was done on a sample of CD4+ T cells sorted from blood. This receptor was taken from a human donor with alopecia areata. The CDR3 DNA sequence: TGCAGCGTGAAACGGACAGGGGACTACAATGAGCAGTTCTTC. As protein: CSVKRTGDYNEQFF.